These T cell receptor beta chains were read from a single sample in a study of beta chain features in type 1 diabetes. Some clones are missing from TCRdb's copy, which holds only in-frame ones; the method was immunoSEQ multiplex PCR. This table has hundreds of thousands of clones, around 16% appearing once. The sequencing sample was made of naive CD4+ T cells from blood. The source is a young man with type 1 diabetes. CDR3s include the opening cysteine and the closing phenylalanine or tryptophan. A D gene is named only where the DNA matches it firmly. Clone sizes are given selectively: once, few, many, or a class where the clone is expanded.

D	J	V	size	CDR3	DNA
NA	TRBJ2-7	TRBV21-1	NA	CASSTWRDSYEQYF	TGTGCCAGCAGCACGTGGAGGGATTCGTACGAGCAGTACTTC
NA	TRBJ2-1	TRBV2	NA	CASQGGEQFF	TGTGCCAGCCAGGGGGGTGAGCAGTTCTTC
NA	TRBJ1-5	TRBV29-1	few	CSAQIQGNEPQHF	TGCAGCGCCCAGATTCAGGGAAATGAACCCCAGCATTTT
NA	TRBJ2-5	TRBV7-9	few	CASSPRPHRKETQYF	TGTGCCAGCAGCCCTCGACCCCACAGGAAAGAGACCCAGTACTTC
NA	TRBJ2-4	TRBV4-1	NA	CASSQELGVQNIQYF	TGCGCCAGCAGCCAAGAGTTAGGGGTCCAAAACATTCAGTACTTC
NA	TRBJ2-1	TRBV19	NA	CASSRQGTAEFRGNEQFF	TGTGCCAGTAGCCGGCAAGGGACAGCCGAATTTCGGGGGAATGAGCAGTTCTTC
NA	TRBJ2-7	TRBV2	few	CASALTSLQKYF	TGTGCCAGCGCGTTAACTAGTCTCCAAAAGTACTTC
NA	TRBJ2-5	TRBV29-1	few	CSVFKETQYF	TGCAGCGTTTTCAAAGAGACCCAGTACTTC
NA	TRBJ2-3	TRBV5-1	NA	CASSYDPPGTDTQYF	TGCGCCAGCAGCTATGATCCTCCGGGGACAGATACGCAGTATTTT
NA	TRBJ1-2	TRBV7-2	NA	CASSLVPEVYGYTF	TGTGCCAGCAGCTTAGTACCGGAGGTCTATGGCTACACCTTC
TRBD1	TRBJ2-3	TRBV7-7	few	CASSPQPRGSTDTQYF	TGTGCCAGCAGCCCCCAACCCAGGGGGAGCACAGATACGCAGTATTTT
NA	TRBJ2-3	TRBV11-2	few	CASSLAGTDTQYF	TGTGCCAGCAGCCTAGCTGGCACAGATACGCAGTATTTT
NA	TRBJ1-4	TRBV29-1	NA	CSVDGGNEKLFF	TGCAGCGTTGATGGGGGGAACGAAAAACTGTTTTTT
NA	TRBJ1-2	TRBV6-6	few	CASRRTAYGYTF	TGTGCCAGTAGGAGGACAGCCTATGGCTACACCTTC
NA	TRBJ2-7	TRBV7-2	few	CASSFLVQGEQYF	TGTGCCAGCAGCTTTCTAGTCCAGGGCGAGCAGTACTTC
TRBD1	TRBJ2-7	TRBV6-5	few	CASRNLGTASYEQYF	TGTGCCAGCAGGAATCTAGGGACAGCCTCCTACGAGCAGTACTTC
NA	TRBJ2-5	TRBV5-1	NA	CASSLAPGPETQYF	TGCGCCAGCAGCTTGGCCCCAGGCCCAGAGACCCAGTACTTC
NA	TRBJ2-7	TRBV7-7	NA	CASSRQTGPSYEQYF	TGTGCCAGCAGCCGCCAGACAGGTCCCTCCTACGAGCAGTACTTC
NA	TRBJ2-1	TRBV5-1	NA	CASSFEAVSYNEQFF	TGCGCCAGCAGCTTTGAGGCGGTCTCCTACAATGAGCAGTTCTTC
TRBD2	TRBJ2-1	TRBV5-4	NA	CASSGRLAGGYNEQFF	TGTGCCAGCAGCGGCCGACTAGCGGGAGGTTACAATGAGCAGTTCTTC
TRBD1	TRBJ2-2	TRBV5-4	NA	CASSLVDRGSGELFF	TGTGCCAGCAGCTTGGTGGACAGGGGGTCCGGGGAGCTGTTTTTT
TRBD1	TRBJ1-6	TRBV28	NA	CASSLWDRDNSPLHF	TGTGCCAGCAGTTTGTGGGACAGGGATAATTCACCCCTCCACTTT
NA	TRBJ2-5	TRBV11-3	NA	CASSRGGETQYF	TGTGCCAGCAGCCGGGGAGGAGAGACCCAGTACTTC
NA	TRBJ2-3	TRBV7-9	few	CASSLAGSEYF	TGTGCCAGCAGCTTGGCGGGGAGTGAGTATTTT
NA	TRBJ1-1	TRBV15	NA	CATSREEGSEAFF	TGTGCCACCAGCAGAGAGGAGGGATCCGAAGCTTTCTTT
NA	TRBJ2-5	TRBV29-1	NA	CSAKEWGRETQYF	TGCAGCGCCAAGGAATGGGGGCGGGAGACCCAGTACTTC
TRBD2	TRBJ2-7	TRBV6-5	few	CASSYHRAGDAEQYF	TGTGCCAGCAGTTACCATAGAGCGGGAGATGCCGAGCAGTACTTC
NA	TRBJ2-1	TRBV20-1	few	CSAKLLGRQFF	TGCAGTGCTAAATTACTAGGTAGGCAGTTCTTC
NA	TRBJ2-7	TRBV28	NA	CASSFLSYEQYF	TGTGCCAGCAGTTTCCTCTCCTACGAGCAGTACTTC
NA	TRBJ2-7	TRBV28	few	CASSLSGPLYEQYF	TGTGCCAGCAGTTTATCAGGCCCCCTTTACGAGCAGTACTTC
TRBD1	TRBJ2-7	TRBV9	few	CASSVGQSISYEQYF	TGTGCCAGCAGCGTGGGACAGTCCATCTCCTACGAGCAGTACTTC
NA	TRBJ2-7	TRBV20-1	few	CSGYRDYEQYF	TGCAGTGGGTACAGGGATTACGAGCAGTACTTC
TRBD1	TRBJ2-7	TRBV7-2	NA	CASSIRDRQYF	TGTGCCAGCAGCATCCGGGACAGGCAGTACTTC
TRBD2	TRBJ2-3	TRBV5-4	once	CASSRYQRGGPSDTQYF	TGTGCCAGCAGCAGATACCAGCGGGGGGGCCCCTCAGATACGCAGTATTTT
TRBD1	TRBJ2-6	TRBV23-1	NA	CARTGQGAFDSGANVLTF	TGCGCCAGAACAGGACAGGGGGCTTTTGACTCTGGGGCCAACGTCCTGACTTTC
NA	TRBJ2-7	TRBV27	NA	CASSSQGPAYEQYF	TGTGCCAGCAGTTCCCAGGGGCCCGCCTACGAGCAGTACTTC
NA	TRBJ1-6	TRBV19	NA	CASRTGFDSPLHF	TGTGCCAGTAGGACAGGCTTCGACTCACCCCTCCACTTT
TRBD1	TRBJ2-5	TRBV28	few	CASSFSSQGVGETQYF	TGTGCCAGCAGTTTTTCTTCGCAGGGGGTCGGGGAGACCCAGTACTTC
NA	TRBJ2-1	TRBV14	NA	CASSVRNEQFF	TGTGCCAGCAGCGTGAGAAATGAGCAGTTCTTC
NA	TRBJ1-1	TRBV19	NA	CASKEGQGAFF	TGTGCCAGTAAGGAGGGCCAGGGAGCTTTCTTT
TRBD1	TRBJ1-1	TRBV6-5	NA	CASSSGQGVVDTEAFF	TGTGCCAGCAGTTCAGGACAGGGCGTGGTAGACACTGAAGCTTTCTTT
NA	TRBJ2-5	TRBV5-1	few	CASSLRQLQETQYF	TGCGCCAGCAGCTTGCGACAGCTCCAAGAGACCCAGTACTTC
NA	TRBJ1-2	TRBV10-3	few	CAISELRGSGYGYTF	TGTGCCATCAGTGAGTTGCGGGGGTCTGGCTATGGCTACACCTTC
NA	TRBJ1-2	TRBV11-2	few	CASTPGGDFYGYTF	TGTGCCAGCACCCCGGGCGGGGATTTCTATGGCTACACCTTC
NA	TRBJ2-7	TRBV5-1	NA	CASSPAGFSYEQYF	TGCGCCAGCAGCCCCGCGGGGTTCTCCTACGAGCAGTACTTC
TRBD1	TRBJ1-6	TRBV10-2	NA	CASSGTGDRSPLHF	TGCGCCAGCAGCGGAACAGGGGACCGTTCACCCCTCCACTTT
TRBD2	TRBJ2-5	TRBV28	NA	CASSSVAGYQETQYF	TGTGCCAGCAGCTCAGTAGCGGGGTACCAAGAGACCCAGTACTTC
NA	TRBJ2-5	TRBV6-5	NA	CASSSDTNVRGTQYF	TGTGCCAGCAGTTCGGACACCAACGTAAGAGGGACCCAGTACTTC
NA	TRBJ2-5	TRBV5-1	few	CASSLDAVQETQYF	TGCGCCAGCAGCTTGGATGCGGTCCAAGAGACCCAGTACTTC
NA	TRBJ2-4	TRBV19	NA	CASNQGSAKNIQYF	TGTGCCAGTAATCAGGGATCGGCCAAAAACATTCAGTACTTC
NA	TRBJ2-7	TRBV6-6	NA	CASSYRTAYEQYF	TGTGCCAGCAGTTACCGGACAGCCTACGAGCAGTACTTC
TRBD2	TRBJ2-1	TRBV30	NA	CAWSRSPGLAGLGNEQFF	TGTGCCTGGAGTCGGTCACCAGGGCTAGCGGGTCTCGGCAATGAGCAGTTCTTC
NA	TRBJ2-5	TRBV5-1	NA	CASSSQQGLLRETQYF	TGCGCCAGCAGCTCGCAACAGGGATTGTTGCGGGAGACCCAGTACTTC
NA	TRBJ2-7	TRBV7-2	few	CASSQQDSPLYEQYF	TGTGCCAGCAGCCAACAGGACAGTCCTCTGTACGAGCAGTACTTC
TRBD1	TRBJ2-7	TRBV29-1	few	CSVASLMRQGLYEQYF	TGCAGCGTTGCCAGTCTGATGCGACAGGGCCTCTACGAGCAGTACTTC
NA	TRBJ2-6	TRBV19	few	CASSAGFSGANVLTF	TGTGCCAGTAGCGCAGGGTTCTCTGGGGCCAACGTCCTGACTTTC
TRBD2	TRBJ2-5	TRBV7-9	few	CASSPGTSGRPPGHETQYF	TGTGCCAGCAGCCCGGGGACTAGCGGGAGGCCTCCTGGACACGAGACCCAGTACTTC
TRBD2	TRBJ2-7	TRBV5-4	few	CASSFGLAGNYEQYF	TGTGCCAGCAGCTTTGGACTAGCGGGAAACTACGAGCAGTACTTC
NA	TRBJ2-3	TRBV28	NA	CASNEQGHTQYF	TGTGCCAGCAACGAACAGGGACATACGCAGTATTTT
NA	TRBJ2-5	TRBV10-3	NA	CAISQGVQETQYF	TGTGCCATCTCCCAGGGTGTGCAAGAGACCCAGTACTTC